This TCR beta chain stems from a study of T cell changes during pregnancy in multiple sclerosis. The CDR3 is made up of 16 amino acids. V trimming: 0 bases; J trimming: 3 bases; junction bases outside the gene matches: 7. The germline V gene has CDR1 LGHNA and CDR2 YSLEER. Generated by immunoSEQ multiplex PCR, the TCRdb table keeps only in-frame clones and is missing some. The table includes fewer than 150,000 clones, roughly 97% detected once. V and J are TRBV4-3 and TRBJ2-7, with 8 bases fitting TRBD2. This clonotype was obtained from a female donor with multiple sclerosis, enrolled in a pregnancy study. The sequencing used peripheral blood, collected after pregnancy. CDR3 DNA sequence: TGCGCCAGCAGCCAAGAAGTAGGCGGGAGGAGCTACGAGCAGTACTTC. Its translation is CASSQEVGGRSYEQYF.